This note documents a single T cell receptor beta chain sequence. Other DNA sequences in this sample translate to the same CDR3. Donors of Cohort 3 who recovered were those that had two negative PCRs, clearance, or symptom resolution. V was shortened by 2 bases and J by 7 bases, with 9 bases between the two germline ends. The CDR3 is made up of 13 amino acids. Germline CDR1 reads LNHDA; CDR2 reads SQIVND (reference sequence). The data were obtained in a study of blood T cell repertoires in COVID-19. The overall study: COVID-19 samples from acute and convalescent phases originated in the United States, Italy and Spain. PBMCs, B-cell-depleted T cells, or T cells were the source of the cDNA or gDNA that made up the material.

Original methodology: Quantification of nucleated cells was approximated via reference gene primer amplification. Some clones are missing from TCRdb's copy, which holds only in-frame ones; the method was immunoSEQ multiplex PCR. V, J and clone size were drawn from that table, and D and trimming were deduced from the DNA. Of fewer than 350,000 clones listed, approximately 88% are singletons. This receptor was taken from a woman in her 40s who had recovered from COVID-19. Sequencing was performed on PBMCs or T cells enriched from blood (not recorded which). The V gene is TRBV19, the J gene TRBJ1-5; D perhaps matches TRBD1 (6 bases). The CDR3 spells CASSIRGNQPQHF. In DNA, the CDR3 is TGTGCCAGTAGTATAAGGGGGAACCAGCCCCAGCATTTT.